The next 6 T cell receptor beta chains were all read from a single sample in a study of graft-versus-host responses after intestinal transplantation. No antigen has been identified for these receptors. The data were produced by immunoSEQ multiplex PCR, yet TCRdb's version contains in-frame clones alone and is incomplete. The sample carries approximately 82,000 clones, roughly 91% recorded once. The material sequenced was unstimulated CD8+ T cells sorted from spleen or lymph node cells, taken before transplant. The receptors were gathered from a human donor who was the organ donor for an intestinal transplant.

The rearrangement joins TRBV9 to TRBJ2-1; 7 positions match TRBD2. CDR3 length: 12 amino acids. V lost 0 bases and J lost 10; bases outside the gene matches: 1. Germline CDR1 reads SGDLS; CDR2 reads YYNGEE. CDR3 coding DNA: TGTGCCAGCAGCGTAGAGGGAGGGGAGCAGTTCTTC. Its translation: CASSVEGGEQFF.

The count of this clone is one. This chain joins TRBV5-8 and TRBJ2-5; D is uncertain. Per the germline V gene, CDR1 is SGHTS and CDR2 is YDEGEE. This CDR3 has 15 residues. The ends were cut back, 2 bases at V and 2 bases at J, with 13 bases in the middle. DNA of the CDR3: TGTGCCAGCAGCTTTGGTAGTTCCCCACAAGAGACCCAGTACTTC. The encoded protein is CASSFGSSPQETQYF.

The chain combines TRBV28 with TRBJ1-1; D may be TRBD1 (6 bases). V lost 5 bases and J 3 bases, leaving 19 bases between the germline ends. The germline gives CDR1 MDHEN, CDR2 SYDVKM. This CDR3 has 16 amino acids. CDR3 loop: CASSEVGGPADTEAFF. As DNA, the CDR3 is TGTGCCAGCAGTGAGGTGGGGGGGCCTGCGGACACTGAAGCTTTCTTT.

The V call is TRBV7-9, the J call TRBJ2-2; TRBD1 aligns across 7 bases. Germline V gene sequence: CDR1 SEHNR, CDR2 FQNEAQ (reference sequence). The CDR3 covers 15 residues. The V and J ends lost 5 bases and 5 bases, in that order; junction bases with no gene match: 8. The CDR3 loop reads CASSPTGVRTGELFF. CDR3 in DNA: TGTGCCAGCAGCCCTACAGGGGTGAGAACCGGGGAGCTGTTTTTT.

This chain connects TRBV28 to TRBJ1-1; D remains unclear. Trimming shortened V by 5 bases and J by 7 bases, and 5 bases separated the two germline ends. CDR3 size: 10 residues. Per the germline V gene, CDR1 is MDHEN and CDR2 is SYDVKM. The CDR3 loop reads CASSQVEAFF. Written as DNA, the CDR3 is TGTGCCAGCAGTCAGGTTGAAGCTTTCTTT. Full variable domain (rest looked up from reference TRBV28 and TRBJ1-1): DVKVTQSSRYLVKRTGEKVFLECVQDMDHENMFWYRQDPGLGLRLIYFSYDVKMKEKGDIPEGYSVSREKKERFSLILESASTNQTSMYLCASSQVEAFFGQGTRLTVV.

The chain couples TRBV12-5 to TRBJ1-1; D may be TRBD1 (5 bases). Germline loops: CDR1 LGHNT, CDR2 FRNRAP. V was cut by 11 bases and J by 10 bases, with 17 bases left in between. The CDR3 sequence is 11 residues long. DNA of the CDR3: TGTGCTCCTTGGGGAGGGGAGGGAGCTTTCTTT. Its translation: CAPWGGEGAFF.